A single sample is the source of the 19 T cell receptor beta chains below, sequenced in a study of OX40 agonist ivuxolimab in advanced cancers. Assay: immunoSEQ multiplex PCR; the TCRdb copy retains only in-frame clones and omits some. The repertoire includes just over 60,000 clones, more than 85% of them detected once, and about an eighth sits in the top ten. Sequencing was performed on CD4+ or CD8+ T cells sorted from blood, taken in a trial of the OX40 agonist ivuxolimab. Receptors originate from an adult with an advanced solid tumor such as melanoma, head and neck, liver or kidney cancer.

The V call is TRBV2, the J call TRBJ2-1; no firm D call. Germline V gene data show CDR1 as SNHLY and CDR2 as FYNNEI. V was cut by 6 bases and J by 8 bases, with 5 bases left in between. This CDR3 has 10 amino acids. CDR3 nucleotide sequence: TGTGCCAGCAGCGTTGATGAGCAGTTCTTC. Its translation: CASSVDEQFF.

The chain combines TRBV6-1 with TRBJ2-3; D possibly corresponds to TRBD2 (6 bases). V lost 11 bases to trimming and J lost 5 bases, with 8 bases between them. This CDR3 has 10 amino acids. Germline CDR1 MNHNS, CDR2 SASEGT. The CDR3 DNA reads TGTGCCGGGGGGATAGATACGCAGTATTTT. Its protein product is CAGGIDTQYF.

This chain connects TRBV10-3 to TRBJ2-7, with 7 bases matching TRBD2. V shed 2 bases and J 2 bases; nucleotides not matched to a gene: 6. This CDR3 is built from 15 residues. The V gene's germline CDR1 is ENHRY and CDR2 SYGVKD. The CDR3 DNA is TGTGCCATCAGTGAGGAGGCGGGAGTAACCTACGAGCAGTACTTC. Its protein is CAISEEAGVTYEQYF.

The V call is TRBV27, the J call TRBJ2-7; 7 bases are a match to TRBD1. V shed 8 bases and J 3 bases; nucleotides not matched to a gene: 7. The CDR3 consists of 13 residues. The germline V gene encodes CDR1 MNHEY and CDR2 SMNVEV (reference sequence). In DNA form, the CDR3 reads TGTGCCAGCCGTCCGGGACAGATCTACGAGCAGTACTTC. This translates into CASRPGQIYEQYF.

This clone was counted once. The CDR3 DNA reads as TGTGCCAGCAGTTATTCTAGTGACTACGAGCAGTTCTTC. It encodes CASSYSSDYEQFF. This chain connects TRBV27 to TRBJ2-1; D may be TRBD2 (5 bases). Trimming shortened V by 4 bases and J by 10 bases, and 14 bases separated the two germline ends. CDR1 MNHEY and CDR2 SMNVEV come from the germline V gene (reference sequence). There are 13 residues in the CDR3.

This chain uses TRBV14 with TRBJ2-7; 8 nucleotides align to TRBD2. CDR1 is SGHDN and CDR2 is FVKESK in the germline V gene. The CDR3 is 15 residues long. Trimming cost V 3 bases and J 6 bases; bases outside gene matches: 10. The CDR3 sequence: CASSQVTGGLAEQYF. For the CDR3, the DNA is TGTGCCAGCAGCCAGGTTACGGGAGGGCTCGCCGAGCAGTACTTC.

The rearrangement joins TRBV14 to TRBJ2-2; the D gene is possibly TRBD1 (5 bases). The CDR3 contains 16 residues. The V gene's germline CDR1 is SGHDN and CDR2 FVKESK. Trimming left V 2 bases short and J 0 bases short, with 10 bases between. The CDR3 DNA sequence: TGTGCCAGCAGCCAAATACAGGTGACGAACACCGGGGAGCTGTTTTTT. This sequence encodes CASSQIQVTNTGELFF.

This chain links TRBV9 with TRBJ1-3, with no clear D. V shed 0 bases and J shed 4 bases, with 5 bases lying between them. Per the germline V gene, CDR1 is SGDLS and CDR2 is YYNGEE. The CDR3 is made up of 13 amino acids. Written as DNA, the CDR3 is TGTGCCAGCAGCGTAGGAGGGGGAAACACCATATATTTT. Translating gives CASSVGGGNTIYF.

The rearrangement joins TRBV11-2 to TRBJ2-7; D is ambiguous. In germline, CDR1 is SGHAT, CDR2 FQNNGV. The V end lost 4 bases, the J end lost 0 bases, and 7 bases lay between the germline ends. CDR3 size: 13 residues. CDR3 sequence: CASSWGNSYEQYF. CDR3 nucleotides: TGTGCCAGCAGCTGGGGAAACTCCTACGAGCAGTACTTC.

The chain carries TRBV19 and TRBJ1-3, with D uncertain. CDR3 length: 15 residues. Germline V gene lookup returns CDR1 LNHDA and CDR2 SQIVND (reference sequence). Trimming took 0 bases from V and 1 from J, leaving 7 bases between them. CDR3 coding DNA: TGTGCCAGTAGTATAGACCCGGGATCTGGAAACACCATATATTTT. Translating gives CASSIDPGSGNTIYF.

V and J are TRBV4-1 and TRBJ1-1, with unresolved D. Germline CDR1 MGHRA, CDR2 YSYEKL. CDR3 length: 13 residues. V was trimmed by 1 base and J by 3 bases, leaving 6 bases between them. CDR3 in DNA: TGCGCCAGCAGCCAAGTCCGGGACACTGAAGCTTTCTTT. It is translated as CASSQVRDTEAFF.

In its sample, this clone was seen a few times. V and J are TRBV4-3 and TRBJ1-1; no clear D. Germline V gives CDR1 LGHNA, CDR2 YSLEER. Between the trimmed V and J ends, which lost 4 bases and 5 bases, there was a span of 14 bases. CDR3 length: 14 amino acids. CDR3 sequence (DNA): TGCGCCAGCAGCCCTTCACCAGGAGGGACTGAAGCTTTCTTT. Protein product: CASSPSPGGTEAFF.

The CDR3 sequence is CASSVGRTIYF. The CDR3 region has the DNA TGCGCCAGCAGCGTGGGTAGGACCATATATTTT. The chain employs TRBV5-1 and TRBJ1-3; D is undetermined. CDR1 and CDR2 from the germline V gene are SGHRS and YFSETQ. With 4 bases removed from V and 10 bases from J, the gap between germline ends came to 9 bases. CDR3 length equals 11 residues.

The J gene is TRBJ1-4, the V gene TRBV6-1, with TRBD1 as a possible D gene (5 bases). The CDR3 length is 18 residues. V gave up 2 bases and J gave up 0 bases, with 16 bases separating them. Germline loops: CDR1 MNHNS, CDR2 SASEGT. This CDR3 reads CASSEWFIGGSTNEKLFF. Written as DNA, the CDR3 is TGTGCCAGCAGTGAATGGTTTATTGGGGGTTCAACTAATGAAAAACTGTTTTTT.

This sequence joins TRBV15 and TRBJ2-1; 7 positions match TRBD2. CDR1 and CDR2 from the germline V gene are LNHNV and YYDKDF (reference sequence). V shed 9 bases, J shed 15 bases, and the junction held 11 bases outside the gene matches. The CDR3 loop spans 11 amino acids. The CDR3 spells CATLQAGAPFF. For the CDR3, the DNA is TGTGCCACATTACAGGCGGGAGCTCCGTTCTTC.

V and J are TRBV5-5 and TRBJ2-7; a possible D gene is TRBD1 (5 bases). Trimming removed 4 bases from V and 2 bases from J, with 10 bases in between. Germline lookup yields CDR1 SGHKS and CDR2 YYEKEE (reference sequence). CDR3 length: 13 residues. CDR3 nucleotides: TGTGCCAGCAGCCGAGGACAAACCTACGAGCAGTACTTC. Amino acids: CASSRGQTYEQYF.

This clone appeared once. This sequence joins TRBV6-1 and TRBJ1-1; TRBD1 agrees at 8 bases. Germline loops: CDR1 MNHNS, CDR2 SASEGT. This CDR3 has 15 amino acids. V gave up 4 bases and J gave up 3 bases; unmatched junction bases: 7. CDR3 amino acids: CASSGDRILDTEAFF. CDR3 in DNA: TGTGCCAGCAGTGGGGACAGGATTTTAGACACTGAAGCTTTCTTT.

This chain links TRBV10-3 with TRBJ1-3; D unclear. This CDR3 comprises 16 residues. V was trimmed by 0 bases and J by 3 bases, leaving 12 bases between them. The germline V gene encodes CDR1 ENHRY and CDR2 SYGVKD. The CDR3 DNA follows: TGTGCCATCAGTGAGTCGATCGGCGGCCGTGGAAACACCATATATTTT. Translation: CAISESIGGRGNTIYF.

J is TRBJ2-1 and V is TRBV4-2; 7 bases align to TRBD1. Trimming took 0 bases from V and 6 from J; bases not matched to a gene: 2. Germline lookup yields CDR1 LGHNA and CDR2 YNFKEQ. The CDR3 is 14 amino acids. Written as DNA, the CDR3 is TGTGCCAGCAGCCAAGAAACAGGGGTCAATGAGCAGTTCTTC. It encodes CASSQETGVNEQFF.